This passage covers 21 T cell receptor beta chains from one sample sequenced in a study of cytomegalovirus exposure and HLA in healthy donors (dated by TCRdb to about 2017). Library creation used the immunoSEQ multiplex PCR assay. Drawn from immuneACCESS, this table holds only the in-frame rearrangements with V and J called that TCRdb kept. Clones are partly lost; checked studies trace under half to an unresolved V gene and leave the rest unexplained. This sample comprises under 200,000 clones, about 89% of them detected only once. Together, the top ten hold 3% of the sample. The sequenced sample consisted of PBMCs. All receptors come from a woman aged 18-29 years in good health and CMV-seropositive.

The chain couples TRBV6-1 to TRBJ1-6; no definite D call. With 2 bases removed from V and 4 bases from J, the gap between germline ends came to 3 bases. Germline CDR1 reads MNHNS; CDR2 reads SASEGT. CDR3 length: 13 amino acids. The chain's CDR3 is CASSEQYNSPLHF. In nucleotides, the CDR3 is TGTGCCAGCAGTGAACAGTATAATTCACCCCTCCACTTT.

The chain links TRBV6-5 to TRBJ1-2; tentatively, D is TRBD1 (5 bases). Trimming removed 5 bases from V and 5 bases from J, with 15 bases in between. The CDR3 is made up of 14 amino acids. Germline values: CDR1 MNHEY, CDR2 SVGAGI. CDR3 in DNA: TGTGCCAGCAGTCCCCAGACAGACCCATATGGCTACACCTTC. It yields the protein CASSPQTDPYGYTF.

This chain's CDR3 is CASSIATPNTEAFF. The DNA of the CDR3 is TGTGCCAGTAGTATAGCTACGCCGAACACTGAAGCTTTCTTT. The chain links TRBV19 to TRBJ1-1, with D unresolved. The V and J ends lost 1 base and 1 base respectively, with 7 bases between them. Germline V CDR1 and CDR2: LNHDA, SQIVND (reference sequence). The CDR3 runs to 14 residues.

The J gene is TRBJ2-2, the V gene TRBV7-3, with TRBD2 matching over 7 bases. The CDR3 loop spans 15 amino acids. Germline lookup yields CDR1 SGHTA and CDR2 FQGTGA. J gave up 8 bases and V 0 bases, and 6 bases lay outside the gene matches. CDR3 DNA: TGTGCCAGCAGCTTAACTCGAGCGGGAAGAGGGGAGCTGTTTTTT. Translated: CASSLTRAGRGELFF.

V gene TRBV9 combines with J gene TRBJ2-3; 16 nucleotides line up with TRBD2. The CDR3 is made up of 17 amino acids. Germline V gives CDR1 SGDLS, CDR2 YYNGEE. Trimming at V came to 2 bases and at J to 3 bases, leaving 3 bases not matched to a gene. DNA for the CDR3: TGTGCCAGCAGCGTCGGGACTAGCGGGGGGGCAACAGATACGCAGTATTTT. As protein: CASSVGTSGGATDTQYF. The full variable domain, its missing parts supplied by reference TRBV9 and TRBJ2-3, is DSGVTQTPKHLITATGQRVTLRCSPRSGDLSVYWYQQSLDQGLQFLIQYYNGEERAKGNILERFSAQQFPDLHSELNLSSLELGDSALYFCASSVGTSGGATDTQYFGPGTRLTVL.

The rearrangement links TRBV6-5 to TRBJ1-2, with TRBD1 identical over 9 bases. Germline V gene data show CDR1 as MNHEY and CDR2 as SVGAGI. The CDR3 covers 15 residues. The V segment lost 9 bases and the J segment 4 bases; nucleotides outside the gene matches: 12. The CDR3 region is CASLDPGQGSYGYTF. CDR3 DNA sequence: TGTGCCAGTCTAGACCCGGGACAGGGATCCTATGGCTACACCTTC.

The rearrangement links TRBV19 to TRBJ2-5; 7 nucleotides line up with TRBD1. After removal of 3 bases from V and 12 bases from J, the junction contained 7 bases not matched to a gene. Germline loops: CDR1 LNHDA, CDR2 SQIVND (reference sequence). The CDR3 length is 12 residues. The CDR3 reads CASSIDRDKKYF. The CDR3 nucleotides read TGTGCCAGTAGTATTGACAGGGATAAGAAGTACTTC.

V usage is TRBV29-1 and J usage is TRBJ2-3; D ambiguous. This CDR3 has 14 residues. The V gene's germline CDR1 is SQVTM and CDR2 ANQGSEA. The V end lost 3 bases, the J end lost 0 bases, and 10 bases lay between the germline ends. CDR3 region: CSVDPRSSTDTQYF. The CDR3 bases are TGCAGCGTTGATCCGCGGTCGAGCACAGATACGCAGTATTTT.

V gene TRBV7-2 combines with J gene TRBJ2-7; TRBD2 matches 11 bases. V lost 0 bases, J lost 3 bases, and 19 bases stayed unmatched. CDR1 SGHTA and CDR2 FQGNSA come from the germline V gene. The CDR3 runs to 21 residues. The CDR3 region is CASSLARTSSGRPSLIYEQYF. DNA for the CDR3: TGTGCCAGCAGCTTAGCCCGTACCTCTAGCGGGAGGCCCTCCTTGATCTACGAGCAGTACTTC.

The genes are TRBV6-6 and TRBJ1-1; D not certain. The CDR3 runs to 12 residues. CDR1 is MNHNY, CDR2 SVGAGI, per germline (reference sequence). Trimming shortened V by 8 bases and J by 4 bases, and 11 bases separated the two germline ends. CDR3 in DNA: TGTGCCAGCGGGTGGGAGCGCACTGAAGCTTTCTTT. It codes for CASGWERTEAFF.

This clone came up once. DNA for the CDR3: TGTGCCACCAGCAGAGATAACTCCTACGAGCAGTACTTC. Protein sequence: CATSRDNSYEQYF. V and J are TRBV15 and TRBJ2-7; the D is unclear. Trimming pared 0 bases from V and 0 bases from J, leaving 3 bases between. Germline CDR1 LNHNV, CDR2 YYDKDF (reference sequence). This CDR3 is 13 amino acids long.

CDR3 sequence: CASSPRTSGTTGELFF. The CDR3 DNA is TGTGCCAGCTCACCCCGGACTAGCGGGACGACCGGGGAGCTGTTTTTT. The rearrangement uses TRBV18 and TRBJ2-2; 12 nucleotides agree with TRBD2. CDR1 is KGHSH and CDR2 is LQKENI in the germline V gene. V lost 3 bases to trimming and J lost 5 bases; unmatched junction nucleotides: 4. The length of the CDR3 is 16 residues.

In its sample, this clone was seen a few times. The chain is built from TRBV5-4 and TRBJ1-1; no clear D gene. V lost 0 bases to trimming and J lost 2 bases, with 5 bases between them. The CDR3 totals 13 residues. The V gene's germline CDR1 is SGHNT and CDR2 YYREEE (reference sequence). CDR3 amino acids: CASSLADNTEAFF. CDR3 in DNA: TGTGCCAGCAGCTTGGCAGATAACACTGAAGCTTTCTTT.

This clone has just one count. The rearrangement links TRBV5-8 to TRBJ1-3, with D tentatively TRBD1 (6 bases). The CDR3 is made up of 14 amino acids. The germline gives CDR1 SGHTS, CDR2 YDEGEE. Trimming pared 6 bases from V and 2 bases from J, leaving 12 bases between. In DNA form, the CDR3 reads TGTGCCAGCACCCTGAGGGGGACTGGAAACACCATATATTTT. The encoded protein is CASTLRGTGNTIYF.

The chain joins TRBV4-1 to TRBJ2-5, with 8 bases lining up with TRBD2. The CDR3 is 18 amino acids. V was pared by 0 bases and J by 5 bases, with 14 bases of the junction left unmatched. Germline-derived CDR1 and CDR2 are MGHRA and YSYEKL. The CDR3 protein is CASSQDLGGAPFDETQYF. CDR3 DNA sequence: TGCGCCAGCAGCCAAGATCTCGGGGGGGCGCCTTTCGATGAGACCCAGTACTTC.

The chain couples TRBV6-5 to TRBJ1-1; D not resolved. Germline V gene sequence: CDR1 MNHEY, CDR2 SVGAGI. This CDR3 contains 15 residues. V was trimmed by 0 bases and J by 4 bases, leaving 12 bases between them. The CDR3 here is CASSYSGGLGTEAFF. The CDR3 DNA reads as TGTGCCAGCAGTTACTCGGGAGGGTTAGGCACTGAAGCTTTCTTT.

The J gene is TRBJ1-2, the V gene TRBV9; no firm D call. V lost 0 bases and J lost 4, with 13 bases in between. Looked up from germline, CDR1 is SGDLS and CDR2 is YYNGEE. The CDR3 covers 15 residues. CDR3: CASSVGLPGGYGYTF. CDR3 DNA sequence: TGTGCCAGCAGCGTAGGACTCCCCGGAGGCTATGGCTACACCTTC.

This clone was seen only once. The genes are TRBV15 and TRBJ2-1, with 13 bases matching TRBD2. The germline V gene has CDR1 LNHNV and CDR2 YYDKDF (reference sequence). This CDR3 has 16 residues. Trimming cost V 5 bases and J 6 bases; bases outside gene matches: 7. Here the CDR3 DNA reads TGTGCCACCAGCTCACAACTAGCGGGAGGGTCCAATGAGCAGTTCTTC. Its translation: CATSSQLAGGSNEQFF.

V gene TRBV7-6 combines with J gene TRBJ1-1; D is perhaps TRBD1 (5 bases). V was shortened by 3 bases and J by 7 bases, with 9 bases between the two germline ends. Germline loops: CDR1 SGHVS, CDR2 FNYEAQ. This CDR3 has 12 residues. CDR3 bases: TGTGCCAGCAGCTTCGACGGACATGAAGCTTTCTTT. The encoded protein is CASSFDGHEAFF.

This clone was recorded once. The chain links TRBV19 to TRBJ2-2; tentative D call: TRBD1 (6 bases). Trimming took 10 bases from V and 0 from J, leaving 18 bases between them. The CDR3 is 16 residues long. Germline V gene lookup returns CDR1 LNHDA and CDR2 SQIVND (reference sequence). In DNA form, the CDR3 reads TGTGCCACCGGGCGAGTCGACAGGACGAACACCGGGGAGCTGTTTTTT. This encodes CATGRVDRTNTGELFF. The variable domain in full, with the rest retrieved from reference TRBV19 and TRBJ2-2, is DGGITQSPKYLFRKEGQNVTLSCEQNLNHDAMYWYRQDPGQGLRLIYYSQIVNDFQKGDIAEGYSVSREKKESFPLTVTSAQKNPTAFYLCATGRVDRTNTGELFFGEGSRLTVL.

This clone was counted a few times. The J gene is TRBJ2-7, the V gene TRBV11-2; 9 bases are shared with TRBD2. Germline V CDR1 and CDR2: SGHAT, FQNNGV. J lost 1 base, V lost 5 bases, and 3 bases had no gene match. This CDR3 has 14 residues. The CDR3 loop reads CASSPGLASYEQYF. The CDR3 region has the DNA TGTGCCAGCAGCCCTGGACTAGCGTCCTACGAGCAGTACTTC.